The next 16 T cell receptor beta chains were all read from a single sample in a study of T cell responses to AZD1222 COVID-19 vaccine. Assay used: immunoSEQ multiplex PCR; TCRdb lists only in-frame clones, some missing. Counted here are 200,000 to 250,000 clones, about 95% occurring once; the ten biggest clones make up over 1.5%. The source material was peripheral blood, sampled 28 days after the second dose of the MenACWY control vaccine. These receptors were collected from an adult who received the MenACWY meningococcal vaccine as a control.

The V and J genes are TRBV18 and TRBJ2-1; 7 bases are shared with TRBD1. The length of the CDR3 is 13 residues. CDR1 is KGHSH and CDR2 is LQKENI in the germline V gene. V lost 3 bases, J lost 9 bases, and 5 bases stayed unmatched. The DNA for the CDR3 is TGTGCCAGCTCACCCGACAGGGTTTCTGAGCAGTTCTTC. As protein: CASSPDRVSEQFF.

The chain recombines TRBV9 with TRBJ2-2; 8 nucleotides agree with TRBD2. The germline CDR1 and CDR2 sequences are SGDLS and YYNGEE. The ends lost 4 bases at V and 4 bases at J; junction bases unmatched: 3. This CDR3 spans 14 amino acids. CDR3 bases: TGTGCCAGCAGCTACGGGGGGGGCACCGGGGAGCTGTTTTTT. Protein product: CASSYGGGTGELFF.

The chain recombines TRBV5-4 with TRBJ2-7; D gene ambiguous. This CDR3 region has 14 residues. V lost 0 bases and J lost 0, with 7 bases in between. Germline CDR1 reads SGHNT; CDR2 reads YYREEE (reference sequence). The CDR3 is CASSLETRSYEQYF. Written as DNA, the CDR3 is TGTGCCAGCAGCTTGGAAACTCGCTCCTACGAGCAGTACTTC.

The chain combines TRBV27 with TRBJ1-5, with 8 bases matching TRBD1. This CDR3 region has 14 residues. Per germline, CDR1 MNHEY and CDR2 SMNVEV (reference sequence). With V trimmed by 6 bases and J by 4 bases, 5 bases remained unmatched. The DNA of the CDR3 is TGTGCCAGCAGCCAGGGGGCTGGGAATCAGCCCCAGCATTTT. Residues: CASSQGAGNQPQHF.

As DNA, the CDR3 is TGTGCCAGCAGCCCGGGAGGGGTCCAAGAGACCCAGTACTTC. Translating it yields CASSPGGVQETQYF. The rearrangement links TRBV5-6 to TRBJ2-5, with 8 bases that match TRBD2. The junction had 3 bases not matched to a gene; V was cut back by 4 bases and J by 1 base. CDR1 is SGHDT, CDR2 YYEEEE, per germline. The CDR3 runs to 14 residues. Filled out from reference TRBV5-6 and TRBJ2-5, the complete variable domain reads DAGVTQSPTHLIKTRGQQVTLRCSPKSGHDTVSWYQQALGQGPQFIFQYYEEEERQRGNFPDRFSGHQFPNYSSELNVNALLLGDSALYLCASSPGGVQETQYFGPGTRLLVL.

The chain couples TRBV18 to TRBJ2-3; D call uncertain. The CDR3 totals 14 residues. CDR1 and CDR2 (germline): KGHSH, LQKENI. V gave up 3 bases and J gave up 13 bases, with 20 bases separating them. In DNA form, the CDR3 reads TGTGCCAGCTCACCCAACGTCGGAAATAGTGGAAAGTATTTT. Its translation: CASSPNVGNSGKYF.

The chain is built from TRBV5-6 and TRBJ2-1; tentative D call: TRBD1 (5 bases). Trimming removed 2 bases from V and 14 bases from J, with 11 bases in between. Germline V gene sequence: CDR1 SGHDT, CDR2 YYEEEE. The CDR3 has 11 residues. CDR3 sequence reads: CASSFGAREFF. The CDR3 DNA is TGTGCCAGCAGCTTTGGGGCCCGGGAGTTCTTC.

The gene calls are TRBV15 and TRBJ2-3, with TRBD2 matching over 9 bases. Per germline, CDR1 LNHNV and CDR2 YYDKDF (reference sequence). The CDR3 spans 14 residues. V dropped 7 bases and J dropped 6; count of bases not matched to a gene: 8. CDR3 region: CATTPAGGDDTQYF. CDR3 coding DNA: TGTGCCACCACCCCAGCGGGAGGAGATGATACGCAGTATTTT.

The CDR3 DNA reads as TGTGCCAGTAAAATTATGGAGTCATGGAGCAATCAGCCCCAGCATTTT. Translated: CASKIMESWSNQPQHF. The V gene is TRBV19, the J gene TRBJ1-5; D call uncertain. The germline CDR1 and CDR2 sequences are LNHDA and SQIVND (reference sequence). V dropped 7 bases and J dropped 1 base, with 17 bases sitting between them. The CDR3 runs to 16 residues.

This chain connects TRBV11-3 to TRBJ2-2; the D gene is possibly TRBD2 (5 bases). This CDR3 is 15 amino acids long. CDR1 is SGHNT and CDR2 is YENEEA in the germline V gene. V dropped 5 bases and J dropped 3 bases, with 13 bases sitting between them. Here the CDR3 DNA reads TGTGCCAGCAGCCTCAAAGGAGGCGACACCGGGGAGCTGTTTTTT. Encoded protein: CASSLKGGDTGELFF.

This clone was detected only once. The genes are TRBV7-3 and TRBJ1-6; 8 positions match TRBD1. CDR3 length equals 12 residues. CDR1 SGHTA and CDR2 FQGTGA come from the germline V gene. Trimming cost V 8 bases and J 7 bases; bases outside gene matches: 1. The CDR3 reads CASGTGNSPLHF. CDR3 DNA: TGTGCCAGCGGGACAGGAAATTCACCCCTCCACTTT.

This rearrangement joins TRBV4-1 to TRBJ2-7; D gene uncertain. Germline values: CDR1 MGHRA, CDR2 YSYEKL. V dropped 0 bases and J dropped 0 bases, with 6 bases sitting between them. The CDR3 extends over 14 amino acids. The CDR3 loop reads CASSQDPSSYEQYF. The DNA of the CDR3 is TGCGCCAGCAGCCAAGATCCGAGCTCCTACGAGCAGTACTTC.

CDR3 nucleotide sequence: TGCAGCGTTGAAGATCGGGGTAGCGGGGGCCAACTGTATACGCAGTATTTT. Amino acids: CSVEDRGSGGQLYTQYF. The chain couples TRBV29-1 to TRBJ2-3; 9 bases line up with TRBD2. The CDR3 contains 17 residues. V lost 0 bases and J lost 7; bases outside the gene matches: 14. Germline CDR1 SQVTM, CDR2 ANQGSEA.

About this clone: Other DNA sequences of this sample code for an identical CDR3. The chain is built from TRBV5-1 and TRBJ2-5; D uncertain. V lost 3 bases and J lost 2, with 5 bases in between. The germline V gene has CDR1 SGHRS and CDR2 YFSETQ. The CDR3 sequence is 12 residues long. CDR3 DNA: TGCGCCAGCAGCTCCTCACAAGAGACCCAGTACTTC. It codes for CASSSSQETQYF.

As DNA, the CDR3 is TGCGCCAGCAGCCCCGACAGGTACCAAGAGACCCAGTACTTC. Translation: CASSPDRYQETQYF. The V gene is TRBV5-1, the J gene TRBJ2-5; D is possibly TRBD1 (6 bases). This CDR3 has 14 amino acids. Germline V CDR1 and CDR2: SGHRS, YFSETQ. V was clipped by 4 bases and J by 0 bases, with 10 bases between them.

This clone was counted a single time. V usage is TRBV7-2 and J usage is TRBJ2-1; TRBD2 is a possible D gene (7 bases). Germline CDR1 SGHTA, CDR2 FQGNSA. V gave up 4 bases and J gave up 0 bases, with 16 bases separating them. The CDR3 has 17 amino acids. CDR3 sequence (DNA): TGTGCCAGCAGCTCGGGGAGGGGGAGGGCCTCCTACAATGAGCAGTTCTTC. Encoded protein: CASSSGRGRASYNEQFF.